This is a list of T cell receptor beta chains from one sample in a study of control samples from healthy donors and cancer patients. Libraries were prepared by immunoSEQ multiplex PCR; TCRdb keeps only in-frame clonotypes and omits some of them. The repertoire holds about 130,000 clones, roughly 94% seen once, with over 12% in the top ten. The sequencing sample was made of PBMCs. All receptors come from a man in his sixties with colorectal cancer. CDR3s include the opening cysteine and the closing phenylalanine or tryptophan. The order of the fields is J gene, V gene, D gene, clone size, CDR3 protein, CDR3 DNA. A D gene is named only where the DNA matches it firmly. Not every row has a clone size; where given, it reads once, few, many or a size class.

>TRBJ1-1|TRBV6-4|.|.
CASSDDRMNTEAFF
TGTGCCAGCAGTGACGACAGAATGAACACTGAAGCTTTCTTT
>TRBJ2-5|TRBV3-1/TRBV3-2|.|.
CASSQPLTSQETQYF
TGTGCCAGCAGCCAACCGTTGACTAGCCAAGAGACCCAGTACTTC
>TRBJ1-5|TRBV6-5|.|.
CASSYTAQGHQPQHF
TGTGCCAGCAGTTACACCGCACAGGGTCATCAGCCCCAGCATTTT
>TRBJ2-3|TRBV5-5|TRBD1|once
CASDRGTVPTDTQYF
TGTGCCAGCGATAGGGGGACAGTGCCCACAGATACGCAGTATTTT
>TRBJ1-5|TRBV6-8|.|.
CASNPPREIFNQPQHF
TGTGCCAGCAACCCGCCCCGGGAGATATTCAATCAGCCCCAGCATTTT
>TRBJ2-7|TRBV5-6|TRBD1|.
CASTPDRDAYEQYF
TGTGCCAGCACCCCGGACAGGGACGCCTACGAGCAGTACTTC
>TRBJ1-2|TRBV5-6|.|few
CASSSHSYVYGYTF
TGTGCCAGCAGCTCCCACTCGTACGTCTATGGCTACACCTTC
>TRBJ2-3|TRBV2|.|.
CASLEAGVTDTQYF
TGTGCCAGCTTGGAGGCAGGGGTTACAGATACGCAGTATTTT
>TRBJ1-5|TRBV9|.|.
CASSGTGGDQPQHF
TGTGCCAGCAGTGGGACGGGCGGCGATCAGCCCCAGCATTTT
>TRBJ1-2|TRBV5-6|TRBD1|.
CASSPTGGGIYGYTF
TGTGCCAGCAGCCCTACAGGGGGGGGGATTTATGGCTACACCTTC
>TRBJ1-2|TRBV6-6|TRBD1|once
CASSLTGTGDGYTF
TGTGCCAGCAGTTTAACCGGGACAGGGGATGGCTACACCTTC
>TRBJ2-2|TRBV10-3|.|.
CAISESGRNTGELFF
TGTGCCATCAGTGAGTCGGGACGGAACACCGGGGAGCTGTTTTTT
>TRBJ2-7|TRBV25-1|.|.
CASSDQGRGDYEQYF
TGTGCCAGCAGCGATCAGGGCAGGGGGGACTACGAGCAGTACTTC
>TRBJ2-7|TRBV5-1|TRBD1|.
CASSLGDRPYEQYF
TGCGCCAGCAGCTTGGGGGACAGGCCCTACGAGCAGTACTTC
>TRBJ1-1|TRBV29-1|.|.
CSVRGGNTEAFF
TGCAGCGTGAGGGGGGGGAACACTGAAGCTTTCTTT
>TRBJ2-2|TRBV9|.|.
CASSVGGGGPSTGELFF
TGTGCCAGCAGCGTAGGGGGTGGAGGTCCGAGCACCGGGGAGCTGTTTTTT
>TRBJ2-2|TRBV11-2|TRBD1|.
CASSRQGATGELFF
TGTGCCAGCTCCCGACAGGGGGCCACCGGGGAGCTGTTTTTT
>TRBJ2-5|TRBV4-1|.|.
CASSQYNSGGTGETQYF
TGCGCCAGCAGCCAATATAATTCGGGGGGCACTGGAGAGACCCAGTACTTC
>TRBJ1-2|TRBV6-1|.|.
CASSDGQWGYTF
TGTGCCAGCAGTGATGGACAGTGGGGCTACACCTTC
>TRBJ2-1|TRBV7-9|TRBD1|.
CASSRQGDGQFF
TGTGCCAGCTCCCGACAGGGCGATGGGCAGTTCTTC
>TRBJ1-5|TRBV19|TRBD1|.
CASNTGDRDGNQPQHF
TGTGCCAGTAATACAGGGGATCGCGACGGCAATCAGCCCCAGCATTTT
>TRBJ2-2|TRBV19|.|.
CASSLRIGELFF
TGTGCCAGTAGCCTTCGAATAGGGGAGCTGTTTTTT
>TRBJ2-3|TRBV9|.|.
CASSPASQGFALTQYF
TGTGCCAGCAGTCCCGCCTCTCAGGGGTTTGCCCTTACGCAGTATTTT
>TRBJ2-7|TRBV2|TRBD2|.
CASSEGSGSYEQYF
TGTGCCAGCAGTGAGGGTAGCGGGTCCTACGAGCAGTACTTC
>TRBJ2-2|TRBV4-1|.|.
CASSQDELGELFF
TGCGCCAGCAGCCAAGATGAGCTCGGGGAGCTGTTTTTT
>TRBJ1-1|TRBV2|.|.
CASSDRSGIGNTEAFF
TGTGCCAGCAGTGATAGGAGTGGGATCGGGAACACTGAAGCTTTCTTT
>TRBJ2-3|TRBV28|TRBD1|.
CASSGAPGQSTDTQYF
TGTGCCAGCAGTGGGGCTCCGGGACAGAGCACAGATACGCAGTATTTT
>TRBJ1-6|TRBV10-3|.|.
CAISVSGIGNSPLHF
TGTGCCATCAGTGTCTCCGGGATAGGTAATTCACCCCTCCACTTT